What follows are 2 T cell receptor beta chains derived from one specimen sequenced in a study of T cells in Graves' hyperthyroidism and ophthalmopathy. Using RNA transcripts as the source, TCR beta CDR3 regions were amplified. First-round RT-PCR with HTBI primers amplified the TCR CDR3 region. TCRdb re-derived calls from the multiplex PCR reads in MiXCR, one entry per CDR3 protein. The sample carries hundreds of thousands of distinct CDR3 sequences, about a fifth recorded once. Sequencing used blood. Receptor source: a woman aged 18-30 years with Graves' hyperthyroidism.

A remark on this clonotype: The junction shows a germline mismatch at one end, possibly a read error. The chain employs TRBV6-1 and TRBJ2-4, with 9 bases aligning to TRBD2. Germline lookup yields CDR1 MNHNS and CDR2 SASEGT. This CDR3 is built from 13 residues. In nucleotides, the CDR3 is TGTGCCAGCAGTCTAGCGGGGCCAAGCATTAAGTACTTC. Translating gives CASSLAGPSIKYF.

This clonotype turned up a few times. The chain joins TRBV18 to TRBJ2-7, with D possibly being TRBD2 (7 bases). The germline CDR1 and CDR2 sequences are KGHSH and LQKENI. V was cut by 2 bases and J by 8 bases, with 22 bases left in between. There are 16 residues in the CDR3. The CDR3 DNA reads TGTGCCAGCTCACCATCATATGCGGGGGCGGTTTACCAGCAGTACTTC. This sequence encodes CASSPSYAGAVYQQYF.